Listed below are T cell receptor beta chains from one sample, sequenced in a study of shared clonotypes between healthy human individuals. Sequenced by immunoSEQ multiplex PCR; TCRdb stores in-frame clones only, minus some. The sample has hundreds of thousands of clones, under 80% seen once; the top ten hold more than 1.5%. The sample consisted of memory CD4+ T cells sorted from blood. These receptors originate from a woman aged 25-40 years in good health. CDR3s leave out the opening cysteine and the closing phenylalanine or tryptophan.

TRBV5-1	TRBJ2-5	ASSLALGSGTQY
TRBV11-2	TRBJ2-7	ASSLMGSSYEQY
TRBV28	TRBJ1-2	ASSPPGHFYGYT
TRBV7-9	TRBJ1-2	ASSYLTGINYGYT
TRBV5-1	TRBJ2-7	ASSLDAVGEQY
TRBV25-1	TRBJ1-2	ASSEGNYGYGYT
TRBV6-1	TRBJ2-7	ASSKPQYPYEQY
TRBV19	TRBJ1-2	ASSISVGRQSYGYT
TRBV5-1	TRBJ1-2	ASRISRDTAYGYT
TRBV10-1	TRBJ2-3	ASSRHTVPASDTQY
TRBV6-1	TRBJ2-4	ASSDDSGRGGNIQY
TRBV28	TRBJ1-3	ASSPPGQGRDTIY
TRBV6-6	TRBJ1-2	ASSYYNDRGDGYT
TRBV7-8	TRBJ2-7	ASSLVGGTSGYNYEQY
TRBV7-2	TRBJ2-3	ASSQASGRGSDTQY
TRBV9	TRBJ1-2	ASSAQETKPSGYT
TRBV19	TRBJ2-4	ASSTSDRSWAKNIQY
TRBV6-6	TRBJ1-1	ATRQGLEAF
TRBV28	TRBJ2-2	ASSSPGLAGVGELF
TRBV4-1	TRBJ1-5	ASSQDLGQGVLPQH
TRBV7-2	TRBJ2-5	ASSLGGRRGAQY
TRBV5-5	TRBJ2-7	ASSLMGVATYEQY
TRBV20-1	TRBJ1-6	SARPSSPLH
TRBV29-1	TRBJ2-1	SGQRGGGYNEQF
TRBV28	TRBJ1-6	ASRLTSVDSPLH
TRBV6-5	TRBJ2-6	ASSRTGVGANVLT
TRBV10-1	TRBJ1-2	ASSSQGHVT
TRBV5-1	TRBJ2-6	ASSLASPDASGANVLT
TRBV30	TRBJ1-2	AWTLHWGQGINYGYT
TRBV11-3	TRBJ2-3	ASSPGSTDTQY
TRBV20-1	TRBJ2-7	SVGDYEQY
TRBV21-1	TRBJ1-2	ASSKSQDRPSTNYGYT
TRBV6-5	TRBJ2-1	ASSYDFSGREQF
TRBV6-1	TRBJ2-1	ASSLIKYNEQF
TRBV4-1	TRBJ2-2	ASSQDRGQVTGELF
TRBV2	TRBJ2-5	ASLGGLGETQY
TRBV7-2	TRBJ1-2	ASSLGGLQYGGYT
TRBV10-3	TRBJ2-3	AISHGLAGDLGDTQY
TRBV6-1	TRBJ1-3	ASTSYGAGSNTIY
TRBV7-7	TRBJ1-4	ASSVTTNEKLF
TRBV30	TRBJ1-2	ASEPGAANYGYT
TRBV25-1	TRBJ1-6	ASSVSRSNSPLH
TRBV28	TRBJ2-1	ASSSPGSSYNEQF
TRBV7-8	TRBJ2-1	ASRQIGPPVVRAGNEQF
TRBV7-9	TRBJ1-2	ASSLAGRENYGYT
TRBV28	TRBJ1-5	ASTSWEGRNQPQH
TRBV2	TRBJ1-2	ASGQGDGYT
TRBV27	TRBJ2-7	ASSFRLAGSYEQY
TRBV5-4	TRBJ2-7	ASSLAGIDEQY
TRBV18	TRBJ2-7	ASSQIDADGGVEQY
TRBV6-1	TRBJ2-7	ASSTGGHWEQY
TRBV7-9	TRBJ2-3	ASSPLLLLAGGPADTQY
TRBV5-1	TRBJ2-2	ASSVANTGELF
TRBV28	TRBJ1-4	ASSLDWAESHEKLF
TRBV5-5	TRBJ2-7	ASSLATDYEQY